Following are 31 T cell receptor beta chains from one sample sequenced in a study of a mutant IDH1 vaccine in newly diagnosed glioma. The table came from immunoSEQ multiplex PCR; TCRdb's copy has only in-frame clones and leaves some out. The top ten hold 3% to 4.5% of the sample, which has some 60,000 clones, less than 85% seen once. The sample's time point: week 11, during vaccination. Every vaccine dose comprised 300 ug of mutant IDH1 20-mer peptide plus topical imiquimod. Their antigen targets remain unknown. Sequencing was performed on PBMCs, taken from a glioma patient whose treatment included an IDH1 peptide vaccine. The source of these receptors is a man younger than 45 with glioma.

The chain couples TRBV9 to TRBJ2-3; TRBD2 matches 12 bases. The CDR3 is 18 amino acids. Per germline, CDR1 SGDLS and CDR2 YYNGEE. V lost 4 bases and J lost 0; bases outside the gene matches: 9. CDR3 loop: CASSTGLAGGISTDTQYF. The CDR3 coding sequence is TGTGCCAGCAGCACTGGGCTAGCGGGGGGGATCAGCACAGATACGCAGTATTTT.

The chain links TRBV7-8 to TRBJ2-7, with 12 bases fitting TRBD2. V dropped 3 bases and J dropped 0; count of bases not matched to a gene: 9. The CDR3 runs to 18 residues. The germline V gene has CDR1 SGHVS and CDR2 FQNEAQ. The CDR3 coding sequence is TGTGCCAGCAGCTTGACTAGCGGGGGATCCGTCAGCTCCTACGAGCAGTACTTC. As protein: CASSLTSGGSVSSYEQYF.

CDR3: CASSVDKFWETQYF. DNA of the CDR3: TGTGCCAGCAGCGTGGATAAATTTTGGGAGACCCAGTACTTC. The rearrangement uses TRBV9 and TRBJ2-5; D gene ambiguous. The CDR3 covers 14 residues. Trimming removed 2 bases from V and 5 bases from J, with 13 bases in between. Germline CDR1 reads SGDLS; CDR2 reads YYNGEE.

This chain joins TRBV28 and TRBJ2-7; tentative D call: TRBD1 (5 bases). The CDR3 is 14 amino acids. The V end was cut by 3 bases, the J end by 4 bases, with 13 bases between. Per germline, CDR1 MDHEN and CDR2 SYDVKM. CDR3 bases: TGTGCCAGCAGTTTCCCAGGGAAGGGATACGAGCAGTACTTC. Translating gives CASSFPGKGYEQYF.

The chain is built from TRBV4-1 and TRBJ1-4, with D possibly matching TRBD1 (5 bases). The germline V and J ends were trimmed by 2 bases and 8 bases, with 12 bases remaining between them. Germline lookup yields CDR1 MGHRA and CDR2 YSYEKL. This CDR3 spans 14 amino acids. As DNA, the CDR3 is TGCGCCAGCAGCCAAAAGGGGCAGGGAGAAAAACTGTTTTTT. Protein product: CASSQKGQGEKLFF.

The chain couples TRBV7-2 to TRBJ2-5, with 7 bases identical to TRBD2. Trimming at V came to 8 bases and at J to 1 base, leaving 4 bases not matched to a gene. Per germline, CDR1 SGHTA and CDR2 FQGNSA. The CDR3 has 13 amino acids. The CDR3 DNA reads as TGTGCCAGCGATCGGACTAGCCAAGAGACCCAGTACTTC. It specifies CASDRTSQETQYF.

CDR3 amino acids: CASSFGLAEQETQYF. The CDR3 nucleotides read TGCGCCAGCAGCTTCGGTCTAGCGGAGCAAGAGACCCAGTACTTC. This sequence joins TRBV5-1 and TRBJ2-5; TRBD2 matches 7 bases. This CDR3 has 15 amino acids. Germline-derived CDR1 and CDR2 are SGHRS and YFSETQ. The J segment lost 2 bases and the V segment lost 2 bases, leaving 6 bases of the junction unmatched.

The chain employs TRBV6-1 and TRBJ2-7; 7 nucleotides match TRBD2. Unmatched junction bases numbered 8, after V lost 3 bases and J lost 3 bases. Germline assignment: CDR1 MNHNS and CDR2 SASEGT. CDR3 length: 15 amino acids. The CDR3, as DNA: TGTGCCAGCAGTGACTCCCCTAGCGGTAACTACGAGCAGTACTTC. Translated: CASSDSPSGNYEQYF.

The rearrangement joins TRBV5-4 to TRBJ2-3, with 12 bases fitting TRBD2. The V gene end was trimmed by 9 bases and the J gene end by 2 bases; junction bases not matched to a gene: 4. Germline V gene lookup returns CDR1 SGHNT and CDR2 YYREEE (reference sequence). This CDR3 comprises 14 residues. This CDR3 reads CATGLAGLTDTQYF. The DNA of the CDR3 is TGTGCCACCGGACTAGCGGGGCTCACAGATACGCAGTATTTT. The entire variable domain, with the rest obtained from reference TRBV5-4 and TRBJ2-3, is as follows: ETGVTQSPTHLIKTRGQQVTLRCSSQSGHNTVSWYQQALGQGPQFIFQYYREEENGRGNFPPRFSGLQFPNYSSELNVNALELDDSALYLCATGLAGLTDTQYFGPGTRLTVL.

This clone appeared a single time. The chain recombines TRBV11-2 with TRBJ1-2; TRBD1 aligns across 9 bases. CDR1 is SGHAT, CDR2 FQNNGV, per germline. This CDR3 has 16 amino acids. After removal of 5 bases from V and 4 bases from J, the junction contained 11 bases not matched to a gene. The CDR3 spells CASSPGQGRVVYGYTF. The CDR3 nucleotides read TGTGCCAGCAGCCCCGGACAGGGGAGAGTAGTCTATGGCTACACCTTC.

The CDR3 sequence is CASSPFRGYSNQPQHF. The DNA of the CDR3 is TGTGCCAGCAGTCCCTTCCGGGGATATAGCAATCAGCCCCAGCATTTT. The chain links TRBV28 to TRBJ1-5, with unresolved D. Germline V gives CDR1 MDHEN, CDR2 SYDVKM. This CDR3 spans 16 amino acids. Trimming shortened V by 5 bases and J by 0 bases, and 14 bases separated the two germline ends.

The CDR3 sequence: CASFMDSFYGYTF. CDR3 sequence (DNA): TGTGCCAGCTTCATGGACAGTTTCTATGGCTACACCTTC. The chain recombines TRBV18 with TRBJ1-2; possibly TRBD1 for D (6 bases). V shed 7 bases and J shed 4 bases, with 13 bases lying between them. This CDR3 comprises 13 residues. CDR1 is KGHSH, CDR2 LQKENI, per germline.

J is TRBJ2-3 and V is TRBV9; a possible D gene is TRBD1 (5 bases). The germline V gene encodes CDR1 SGDLS and CDR2 YYNGEE. V lost 4 bases to trimming and J lost 6 bases, with 9 bases between them. This CDR3 has 12 residues. The CDR3: CASSSPGDTQYF. The CDR3 coding sequence is TGTGCCAGCAGCTCCCCAGGGGATACGCAGTATTTT.

The chain recombines TRBV6-5 with TRBJ2-7, with TRBD1 as a possible D gene (6 bases). The germline gives CDR1 MNHEY, CDR2 SVGAGI. Trimming took 5 bases from V and 5 from J, leaving 19 bases between them. This CDR3 has 15 residues. The CDR3 loop reads CASSPLWAGADEQYF. DNA of the CDR3: TGTGCCAGCAGTCCCCTGTGGGCAGGGGCGGACGAGCAGTACTTC.

V gene TRBV28 combines with J gene TRBJ1-1, with 7 positions matching TRBD1. Germline V lookup: CDR1 MDHEN, CDR2 SYDVKM. The CDR3 totals 19 residues. Losses at the gene ends were 5 bases for V and 0 bases for J; bases not matched to a gene: 18. CDR3 in amino acids: CASSQTGMYTRGMNTEAFF. The CDR3 DNA reads as TGTGCCAGCAGTCAGACAGGGATGTATACTCGTGGCATGAACACTGAAGCTTTCTTT.

The gene calls are TRBV12-1 and TRBJ1-2; no check of the table's D call, TRBD1, against the DNA was made. TRBV12-1 is a pseudogene. The CDR3 sequence is 16 residues long. The CDR3: CASSFYSGPPNYGYTF. For the CDR3, the DNA is TGTGCCAGCAGCTTTTATTCTGGGCCCCCGAACTATGGCTACACCTTC.

V is TRBV4-1 and J is TRBJ2-2; possibly TRBD2 for D (6 bases). Looked up from germline, CDR1 is MGHRA and CDR2 is YSYEKL. Between the trimmed V and J ends, which lost 2 bases and 3 bases, there was a span of 16 bases. The CDR3 has 17 residues. The CDR3 region is CASSQKVRDSYTGELFF. CDR3 DNA: TGCGCCAGCAGCCAAAAAGTAAGGGACTCATACACCGGGGAGCTGTTTTTT.

This chain joins TRBV10-1 and TRBJ2-3; 7 bases match TRBD2. CDR1 WNHNN and CDR2 SYGVQD come from the germline V gene (reference sequence). CDR3 size: 14 residues. The J segment lost 5 bases and the V segment lost 0 bases, leaving 2 bases of the junction unmatched. The CDR3 loop reads CASSESREGDTQYF. CDR3 nucleotides: TGCGCCAGCAGTGAGTCTAGGGAGGGAGATACGCAGTATTTT.

This chain connects TRBV6-1 to TRBJ2-2; 12 bases match TRBD2. Germline V gene sequence: CDR1 MNHNS, CDR2 SASEGT. CDR3 length: 15 amino acids. The ends lost 2 bases at V and 6 bases at J; junction bases unmatched: 1. CDR3 bases: TGTGCCAGCAGTGAACTAGCGGGAGGGCCCGGGGAGCTGTTTTTT. This translates into CASSELAGGPGELFF.

The chain links TRBV11-2 to TRBJ2-3, with 7 bases fitting TRBD1. There are 17 residues in the CDR3. The J segment lost 2 bases and the V segment lost 5 bases, leaving 13 bases of the junction unmatched. Germline lookup yields CDR1 SGHAT and CDR2 FQNNGV. CDR3 sequence reads: CASSTESGTDLTDTQYF. DNA for the CDR3: TGTGCCAGCAGCACAGAATCCGGGACAGACCTCACAGATACGCAGTATTTT. Looking up the rest from reference TRBV11-2 and TRBJ2-3 gives the full variable domain: EAGVAQSPRYKIIEKRQSVAFWCNPISGHATLYWYQQILGQGPKLLIQFQNNGVVDDSQLPKDRFSAERLKGVDSTLKIQPAKLEDSAVYLCASSTESGTDLTDTQYFGPGTRLTVL.

V usage is TRBV4-1 and J usage is TRBJ1-5, with D uncertain. The length of the CDR3 is 15 residues. Germline V gene data show CDR1 as MGHRA and CDR2 as YSYEKL. Trimming took off 0 bases at V and 0 bases at J, with 6 bases between the two ends. CDR3 amino acids: CASSQEAGSNQPQHF. Here the CDR3 DNA reads TGCGCCAGCAGCCAAGAGGCAGGTAGCAATCAGCCCCAGCATTTT.

This clone came up a few times. The chain is built from TRBV2 and TRBJ1-2; D call uncertain. Deletions cut 3 bases from V and 2 bases from J, with 4 bases between. Looked up from germline, CDR1 is SNHLY and CDR2 is FYNNEI. This CDR3 comprises 12 residues. This CDR3 is CASSDRNYGYTF. CDR3 DNA: TGTGCCAGCAGTGACAGGAACTATGGCTACACCTTC.

The V and J genes are TRBV4-1 and TRBJ2-3; D gene ambiguous. Germline CDR1 and CDR2: MGHRA and YSYEKL. The V gene lost 1 base and the J gene lost 5 bases, with 10 bases spanning the gap. This CDR3 region has 14 residues. The CDR3 reads CASSQAFGLDTQYF. For the CDR3, the DNA is TGCGCCAGCAGCCAAGCGTTCGGGCTAGATACGCAGTATTTT.

The chain couples TRBV5-6 to TRBJ2-7; 8 positions agree with TRBD1. The V segment lost 0 bases and the J segment 3 bases; nucleotides outside the gene matches: 2. Germline V gives CDR1 SGHDT, CDR2 YYEEEE. CDR3 length equals 14 residues. This CDR3 is CASSLGDRFYEQYF. The CDR3 coding sequence is TGTGCCAGCAGCTTGGGGGACAGGTTCTACGAGCAGTACTTC.

J is TRBJ2-5 and V is TRBV2, with 7 bases matching TRBD1. The J call could be wrong; TRBJ2-7 is a better fit for the DNA end. CDR3 size: 15 residues. Germline V gives CDR1 SNHLY, CDR2 FYNNEI. The CDR3 protein is CASSGDRSSSYEQYF. CDR3 nucleotide sequence: TGTGCCAGCAGTGGGGACAGATCGAGCTCCTACGAGCAGTACTTC.

In DNA form, the CDR3 reads TGTGCCAGCAGCTTAGCGCAGCACGAAGGAAACACCATATATTTT. Its translation is CASSLAQHEGNTIYF. The chain joins TRBV7-8 to TRBJ1-3; D call uncertain. The length of the CDR3 is 15 residues. The germline V gene encodes CDR1 SGHVS and CDR2 FQNEAQ. V lost 0 bases and J 4 bases, leaving 10 bases between the germline ends.

Here the CDR3 reads CASSPRGITYEQYF. Here the CDR3 DNA reads TGTGCCAGCAGTCCCCGCGGGATTACTTACGAGCAGTACTTC. The rearrangement links TRBV27 to TRBJ2-5, with D perhaps matching TRBD2 (6 bases). The DNA end is a closer match to TRBJ2-7, so the J assignment may be wrong. Germline CDR1 is MNHEY and CDR2 is SMNVEV (reference sequence). The length of the CDR3 is 14 residues.

With regard to this clone: Additional DNA sequences in this sample encode the identical CDR3. The genes are TRBV4-1 and TRBJ2-7; D tentatively fits TRBD1 or TRBD2 (5 bases each). The CDR3 length is 13 residues. The V and J ends lost 2 bases and 9 bases respectively, with 14 bases between them. Germline V gene data show CDR1 as MGHRA and CDR2 as YSYEKL. Here the CDR3 reads CASSQLPGQGQYF. As DNA, the CDR3 is TGCGCCAGCAGCCAACTCCCGGGGCAGGGGCAGTACTTC.

The chain has TRBV7-9 and TRBJ1-3; D gene unclear. Germline-derived CDR1 and CDR2 are SEHNR and FQNEAQ (reference sequence). With 8 bases removed from V and 5 bases from J, the gap between germline ends came to 10 bases. The CDR3 runs 12 residues. CDR3 DNA sequence: TGTGCCAGCCGCTCTAGTAGAAACACCATATATTTT. It specifies CASRSSRNTIYF. Full variable domain (rest looked up from reference TRBV7-9 and TRBJ1-3): DTGVSQNPRHKITKRGQNVTFRCDPISEHNRLYWYRQTLGQGPEFLTYFQNEAQLEKSRLLSDRFSAERPKGSFSTLEIQRTEQGDSAMYLCASRSSRNTIYFGEGSWLTVV.

This chain uses TRBV5-1 with TRBJ1-2, with a weak D call TRBD1 (6 bases). Trimming removed 0 bases at V and 4 bases at J, with 10 bases between. CDR1 is SGHRS and CDR2 is YFSETQ in the germline V gene. This CDR3 comprises 14 residues. The CDR3 spells CASSLGQDSYGYTF. The DNA of the CDR3 is TGCGCCAGCAGCTTGGGACAGGATAGCTATGGCTACACCTTC.

The chain is built from TRBV28 and TRBJ2-1; 12 bases agree with TRBD2. The CDR3 has 16 amino acids. Germline CDR1 and CDR2: MDHEN and SYDVKM. V dropped 5 bases and J dropped 7; count of bases not matched to a gene: 9. CDR3 sequence: CASSPLAGGQENEQFF. DNA of the CDR3: TGTGCCAGCAGTCCTCTAGCGGGAGGGCAGGAAAATGAGCAGTTCTTC.